This T cell receptor (beta chain) was sequenced during a study of blood T cell repertoires in COVID-19. About the research overall: Specimens from acute and convalescent COVID-19 originated in the United States, Italy and Spain.

Germline values: CDR1 SGHRS, CDR2 YFSETQ. The CDR3 covers 15 residues. V lost 0 bases and J lost 4; bases outside the gene matches: 3. Per the original methods: Reference gene primer amplification gave nucleated cell count estimates. Measured with immunoSEQ multiplex PCR; TCRdb has only the in-frame clones, and not every one. V and J calls and clone size follow that table, whereas D and trimming were derived from the DNA. The sample lists more than 150,000 clones, 70% to 85% occurring once. The chain is built from TRBV5-1 and TRBJ2-5; 10 bases are a match to TRBD2. This receptor was identified in a woman aged 30 to 39 with acute or convalescent COVID-19. The sequenced material came from peripheral blood. In DNA, the CDR3 is TGCGCCAGCAGCTTGGCTCTAGCGGGGGTAGAGACCCAGTACTTC. This gives the protein CASSLALAGVETQYF.